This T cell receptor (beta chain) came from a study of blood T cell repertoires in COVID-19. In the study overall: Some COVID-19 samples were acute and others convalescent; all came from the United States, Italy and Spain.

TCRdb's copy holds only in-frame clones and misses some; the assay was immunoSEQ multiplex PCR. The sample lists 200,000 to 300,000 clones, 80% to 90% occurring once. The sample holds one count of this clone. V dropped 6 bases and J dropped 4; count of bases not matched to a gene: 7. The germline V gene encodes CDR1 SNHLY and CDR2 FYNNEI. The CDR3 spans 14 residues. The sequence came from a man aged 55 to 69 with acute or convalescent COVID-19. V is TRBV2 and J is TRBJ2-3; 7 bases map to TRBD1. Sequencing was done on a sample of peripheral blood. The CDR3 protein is CASSIRTGSDTQYF. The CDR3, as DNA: TGTGCCAGCAGCATCCGGACAGGATCAGATACGCAGTATTTT.